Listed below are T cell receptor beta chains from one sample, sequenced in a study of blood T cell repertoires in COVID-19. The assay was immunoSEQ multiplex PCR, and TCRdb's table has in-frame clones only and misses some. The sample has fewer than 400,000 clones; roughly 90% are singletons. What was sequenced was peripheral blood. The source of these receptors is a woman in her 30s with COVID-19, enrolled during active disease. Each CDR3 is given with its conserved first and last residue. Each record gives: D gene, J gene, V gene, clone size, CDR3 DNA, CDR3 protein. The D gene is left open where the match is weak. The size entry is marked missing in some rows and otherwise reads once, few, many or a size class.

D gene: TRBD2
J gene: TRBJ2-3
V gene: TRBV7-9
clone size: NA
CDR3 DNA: TGTGCCAGCAGCTTCCTAGACACTAGCGCGACGCAGTATTTT
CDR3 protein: CASSFLDTSATQYF

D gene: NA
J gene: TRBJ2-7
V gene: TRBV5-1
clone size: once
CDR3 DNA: TGCGCCAGCACGTCCAGGGCTTCAGATGGCTACGAGCAGTACTTC
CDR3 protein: CASTSRASDGYEQYF

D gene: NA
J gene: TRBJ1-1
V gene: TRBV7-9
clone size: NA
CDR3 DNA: TGTGCCAGCAGCCCCACAGGAGTGAACACTGAAGCTTTCTTT
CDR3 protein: CASSPTGVNTEAFF

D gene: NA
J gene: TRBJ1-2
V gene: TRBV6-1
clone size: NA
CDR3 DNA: TGTGCCAGCAGTGAATCTGGGGGCACCCATGGCTACACCTTC
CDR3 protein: CASSESGGTHGYTF

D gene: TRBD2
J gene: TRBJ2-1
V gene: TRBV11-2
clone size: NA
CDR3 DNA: TGTGCCAGCAGCTTTTGGCGGGAGAGTGACAATGAGCAGTTCTTC
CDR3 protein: CASSFWRESDNEQFF

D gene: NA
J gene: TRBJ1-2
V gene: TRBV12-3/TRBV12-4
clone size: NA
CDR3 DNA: TGTGCCAGCAGTTCAGGGGAGAGCCGCTACACCTTC
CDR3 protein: CASSSGESRYTF

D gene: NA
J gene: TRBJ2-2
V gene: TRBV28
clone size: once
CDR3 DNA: TGTGCCAGCACCCTGGGAGGGGGATCGAACACCGGGGAGCTGTTTTTT
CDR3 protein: CASTLGGGSNTGELFF

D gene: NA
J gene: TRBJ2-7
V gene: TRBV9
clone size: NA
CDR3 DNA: TGTGCCAGTTCACGGGAGTATGGGTACGAGCAGTACTTC
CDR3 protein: CASSREYGYEQYF

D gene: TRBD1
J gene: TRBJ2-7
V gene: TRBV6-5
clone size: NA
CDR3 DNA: TGTGCCAGCAGGGGGGGACAGGGTTACGAGCAGTACTTC
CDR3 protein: CASRGGQGYEQYF

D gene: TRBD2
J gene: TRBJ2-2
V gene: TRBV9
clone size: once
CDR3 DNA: TGTGCCAGCAGCCCGGGACTAGCGGCTGTCACCGGGGAGCTGTTTTTT
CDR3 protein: CASSPGLAAVTGELFF

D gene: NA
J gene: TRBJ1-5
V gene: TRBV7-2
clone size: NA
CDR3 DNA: TGTGCCAGCAGCTTAGTGACAGGTGTCAATCAGCCCCAGCATTTT
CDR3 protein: CASSLVTGVNQPQHF

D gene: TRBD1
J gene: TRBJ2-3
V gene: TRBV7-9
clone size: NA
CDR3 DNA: TGTGCCAGCAGCTTGGGACAGGTGCCAGATACGCAGTATTTT
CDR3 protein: CASSLGQVPDTQYF

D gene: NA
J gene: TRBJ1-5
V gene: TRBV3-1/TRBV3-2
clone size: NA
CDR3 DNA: TGTGCCAGCAGCCAAGATGCGACAGGCAATCAGCCCCAGCATTTT
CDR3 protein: CASSQDATGNQPQHF

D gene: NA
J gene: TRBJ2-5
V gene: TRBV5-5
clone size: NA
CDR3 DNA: TGTGCCAGCAGCTCGTCGCTAGGTGGGGGGCAAGAGACCCAGTACTTC
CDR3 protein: CASSSSLGGGQETQYF

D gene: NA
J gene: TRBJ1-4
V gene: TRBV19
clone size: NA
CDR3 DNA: TGTGCCAGTAGTATATGGGGAGATGGTGAAAAACTGTTTTTT
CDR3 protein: CASSIWGDGEKLFF

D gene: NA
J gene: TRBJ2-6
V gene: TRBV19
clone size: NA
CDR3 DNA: TGTGCCACGAGAGAGACTGGGGCCAACGTCCTGACTTTC
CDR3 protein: CATRETGANVLTF

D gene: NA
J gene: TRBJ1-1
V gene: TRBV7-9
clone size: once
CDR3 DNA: TGTGCCAGCAGCTTAGAGGAGGGCACTGAAGCTTTCTTT
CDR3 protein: CASSLEEGTEAFF

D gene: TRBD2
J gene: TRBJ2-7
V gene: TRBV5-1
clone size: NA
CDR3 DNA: TGCGCCAGCAGCTTGGCCCTAGCGGGATTTGCCGAGCAGTACTTC
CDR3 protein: CASSLALAGFAEQYF

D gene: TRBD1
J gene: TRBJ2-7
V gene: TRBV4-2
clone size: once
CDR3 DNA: TGTGCCAGCAGCCACCCCGGACAGGGCGAGCAGTACTTC
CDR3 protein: CASSHPGQGEQYF

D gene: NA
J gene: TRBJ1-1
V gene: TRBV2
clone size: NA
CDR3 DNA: TGTGCCAGCAGTCGGTACGGTACTGAAGCTTTCTTT
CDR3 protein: CASSRYGTEAFF

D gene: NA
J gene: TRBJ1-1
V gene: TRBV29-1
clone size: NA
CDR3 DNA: TGCAGCGTTGAATATTCTGCACGGCTCGGGACTGAAGCTTTCTTT
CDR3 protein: CSVEYSARLGTEAFF

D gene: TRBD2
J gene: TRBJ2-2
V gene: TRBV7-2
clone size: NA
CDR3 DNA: TGTGCCAGCAGCCGCGTCGGAGCGGGAGCCGTCGGGGAGCTGTTTTTT
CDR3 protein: CASSRVGAGAVGELFF

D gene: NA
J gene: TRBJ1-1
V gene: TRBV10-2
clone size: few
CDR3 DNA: TGCGCCAGCGCCCGACAGGAGAACACTGAAGCTTTCTTT
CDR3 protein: CASARQENTEAFF

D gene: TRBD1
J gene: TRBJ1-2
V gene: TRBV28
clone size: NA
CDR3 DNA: TGTGCCAGCAGTTGGGACAGATCTAACTATGGCTACACCTTC
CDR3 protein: CASSWDRSNYGYTF

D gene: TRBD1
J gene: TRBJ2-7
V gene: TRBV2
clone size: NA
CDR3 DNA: TGTGCCAGCAGTGAAGGACAGGGGGACATCTACGAGCAGTACTTC
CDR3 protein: CASSEGQGDIYEQYF